Listed here is a single T cell receptor beta chain. Its antigen is not identified. A much more abundant neighbour one base away suggests this may be a read error. The data stem from a study of read filtering for tumor transcriptome and immune sequencing. Study overall: By R-ISS, stages I, II and III held about 8, 17 and 7 patients. Study-level findings and limits: Approximately 80% of IR-seq clonotypes had one read, totaling around 3.5% of reads; RNA-seq: 74.6% and 44.6%.

The library was built from about 400 ng RNA with molecular barcoded adaptors for alpha/delta and beta/gamma chains. TCRdb re-called the reads through MiXCR, storing one row per CDR3 protein. Of 20,000 to 30,000 distinct CDR3 sequences in the sample, approximately 23% are singletons; the top ten hold around 47%. From germline, CDR1 is LNHDA and CDR2 SQIVND (reference sequence). The CDR3 consists of 12 residues. The clonotype was recovered from a donor older than 35 with multiple myeloma. The specimen sequenced was a population of CD138-negative cells sorted from bone marrow. The V and J genes are TRBV19 and TRBJ2-1, with a tentative D call TRBD2 (5 bases). CDR3 DNA sequence: TGTGTCAGTAGTATAGCCGGGATCGAGCAGTTCTTC. Amino acid sequence: CVSSIAGIEQFF.